Below, 9 T cell receptor beta chains from the same sample are listed, as sequenced in a study of blood T cell repertoires in COVID-19. Measured with immunoSEQ multiplex PCR; TCRdb has only the in-frame clones, and not every one. The sample includes about 140,000 clones, 86% of them seen just once. What was sequenced was peripheral blood. The receptors stem from a woman aged 55-70 years with acute or convalescent COVID-19.

V is TRBV5-1 and J is TRBJ2-3, with TRBD1 matching over 9 bases. With V trimmed by 3 bases and J by 8 bases, 13 bases remained unmatched. The germline V gene encodes CDR1 SGHRS and CDR2 YFSETQ. The CDR3 sequence is 16 residues long. CDR3 amino acids: CASSSRDRAFGGTQYF. The CDR3 DNA follows: TGCGCCAGCAGCTCCCGGGACAGGGCTTTTGGCGGTACGCAGTATTTT.

This clone was counted between two and nine times. This chain joins TRBV6-1 and TRBJ1-1; D is undetermined. This CDR3 spans 14 amino acids. CDR1 MNHNS and CDR2 SASEGT come from the germline V gene. V lost 3 bases to trimming and J lost 3 bases, with 11 bases between them. CDR3 nucleotide sequence: TGTGCCAGCAGTGAGCGGGCGCGGGACACTGAAGCTTTCTTT. Its protein is CASSERARDTEAFF.

This clone was seen once. V usage is TRBV7-2 and J usage is TRBJ2-3; 8 nucleotides match TRBD1. Germline V gene data show CDR1 as SGHTA and CDR2 as FQGNSA. The V gene end was trimmed by 8 bases and the J gene end by 2 bases; junction bases not matched to a gene: 6. There are 14 residues in the CDR3. This CDR3 reads CASVDRGSTDTQYF. Written as DNA, the CDR3 is TGTGCCAGCGTCGACAGGGGCTCCACAGATACGCAGTATTTT.

The chain uses TRBV5-4 and TRBJ1-4; no firm D call. V lost 4 bases, J lost 7 bases, and 8 bases lay in between. The CDR3 covers 12 residues. Germline V lookup: CDR1 SGHNT, CDR2 YYREEE (reference sequence). The CDR3 nucleotides are TGTGCCAGCAGCGTCCCCGGTGAAAAACTGTTTTTT. It specifies CASSVPGEKLFF.

The chain employs TRBV19 and TRBJ1-1, with D unresolved. With 5 bases removed from V and 9 bases from J, the gap between germline ends came to 22 bases. This CDR3 region has 15 residues. Germline loops: CDR1 LNHDA, CDR2 SQIVND (reference sequence). The CDR3, as DNA: TGTGCCAGTAGTTCCCACAGCCTAGCGAGCCTTAAAGCTTTCTTT. It specifies CASSSHSLASLKAFF.

This chain uses TRBV7-6 with TRBJ1-5; 7 bases agree with TRBD1. The V and J ends lost 6 bases and 10 bases, in that order; junction bases with no gene match: 24. In germline, CDR1 is SGHVS, CDR2 FNYEAQ. The CDR3 length is 18 residues. The CDR3 DNA reads TGTGCCAGCAGTCCTAGCCTGCCGGGCAGGGGGTGGATTGTACCCCAGCATTTT. This sequence encodes CASSPSLPGRGWIVPQHF.

The chain links TRBV2 to TRBJ1-1; D is possibly TRBD1 (6 bases). CDR1 is SNHLY, CDR2 FYNNEI, per germline. The CDR3 covers 16 residues. V lost 7 bases and J lost 0, with 18 bases in between. The CDR3 loop is CASTRTAGGMNTEAFF. The CDR3 coding sequence is TGTGCCAGCACCCGGACAGCCGGAGGCATGAACACTGAAGCTTTCTTT.

In its sample, this clone was seen once. V usage is TRBV5-1 and J usage is TRBJ2-1; no clear D. The V gene's germline CDR1 is SGHRS and CDR2 YFSETQ. The CDR3 spans 15 residues. V shed 0 bases and J shed 0 bases, with 7 bases lying between them. The CDR3 DNA reads as TGCGCCAGCAGCTTGGGCGGATTCTCCTACAATGAGCAGTTCTTC. It yields the protein CASSLGGFSYNEQFF.

This clone was counted a few times. The gene calls are TRBV6-5 and TRBJ2-3; 13 nucleotides line up with TRBD2. The CDR3 is 15 amino acids. Germline V CDR1 and CDR2: MNHEY, SVGAGI. Losses at the gene ends were 5 bases for V and 6 bases for J; bases not matched to a gene: 5. The chain's CDR3 is CASSRLAGGGDTQYF. For the CDR3, the DNA is TGTGCCAGCAGTAGACTAGCGGGGGGAGGGGATACGCAGTATTTT.